A selection of T cell receptor beta chains follows, all from one sample in a study of T-cell reconstitution after alpha-beta-depleted transplantation in children. TCRdb called the PCR reads again in MiXCR, with one record for every CDR3 protein. Here the sample spans about 220,000 distinct CDR3 sequences, roughly a sixth being singletons. The sequenced sample was PBMCs, mostly from graft donor cells, obtained 360 days after TCRalphabeta/CD19-depleted stem cell transplant. The receptors here all came from a male patient aged 2 to 10 who had a stem cell transplant for acute lymphoblastic leukemia, so the T cells may come from the graft donor. Each CDR3 is given without its conserved first and last residue. Fields, in order: V gene, D gene, CDR3 protein. The D gene is left open where the match is weak.

>TRBV6-2/TRBV6-3|TRBD2
ASRPAGGPRDEQF
>TRBV7-9|TRBD1
ASSLPRTGGSYEQY
>TRBV20-1|TRBD1
SARSRTGGTIGELF
>TRBV15|-
ATSRDPQSTGELF
>TRBV7-9|-
ASSLVLTRGVGTEAF
>TRBV6-1|TRBD1
ASSEYGTGTDTQY
>TRBV4-1|-
ASSQDQRVPNHEQF
>TRBV20-1|-
SASRLNNEQF
>TRBV7-9|TRBD1
ARRDRGDGELF
>TRBV12-3/TRBV12-4|TRBD2
ASSFLTSGGVKTQY
>TRBV7-9|TRBD1
ASSSTGGREKLF
>TRBV10-1|-
ASSDPDSTGELF
>TRBV6-5|-
ASSWGTKNYGYT
>TRBV7-6|-
ASSLAHGTDTQY
>TRBV29-1|TRBD2
SVWTSGYNEQF
>TRBV4-2|-
ASSQDRISPNTGELF
>TRBV6-1|-
ASTVADSGQPQH
>TRBV12-3/TRBV12-4|-
ASTPQGRNTIY
>TRBV27|TRBD1
ASRSNRGSNYGYT
>TRBV29-1|-
SVGGLGQF
>TRBV27|-
ASSLFPTYSYNEQF
>TRBV7-2|TRBD2
ASSSGGPNEQY
>TRBV12-3/TRBV12-4|TRBD1
ASSSQGAPAGELF
>TRBV9|TRBD1
ASSARLGQGNNEQF
>TRBV6-2/TRBV6-3|-
ASNVGLMGEQY
>TRBV12-3/TRBV12-4|-
ASTRRGSFYEQY
>TRBV25-1|TRBD1
ASHGSYGTGGHTGELF
>TRBV20-1|-
SVAEETQY
>TRBV4-2|TRBD2
ASSQDGTSGSTDTQY
>TRBV29-1|-
SVEGEGQPYEQY
>TRBV5-1|-
ASSLEVNTGEQF